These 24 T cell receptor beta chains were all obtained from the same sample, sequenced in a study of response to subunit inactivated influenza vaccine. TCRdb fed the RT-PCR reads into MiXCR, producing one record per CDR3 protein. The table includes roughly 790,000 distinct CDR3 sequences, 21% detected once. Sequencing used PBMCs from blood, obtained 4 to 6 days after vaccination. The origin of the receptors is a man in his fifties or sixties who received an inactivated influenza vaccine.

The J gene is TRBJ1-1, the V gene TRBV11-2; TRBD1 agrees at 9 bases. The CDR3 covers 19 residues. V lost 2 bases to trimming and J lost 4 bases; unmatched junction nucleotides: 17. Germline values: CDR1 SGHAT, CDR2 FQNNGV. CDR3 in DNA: TGTGCCAGCAGCTTAACCCCTTACGACAGGGGGGGTTCTCGCACTGAAGCTTTCTTT. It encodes CASSLTPYDRGGSRTEAFF.

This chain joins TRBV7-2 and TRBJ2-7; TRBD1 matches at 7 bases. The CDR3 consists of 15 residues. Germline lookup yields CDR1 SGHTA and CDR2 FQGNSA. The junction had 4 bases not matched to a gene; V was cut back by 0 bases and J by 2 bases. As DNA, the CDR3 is TGTGCCAGCAGCTTAGCGACAGGGCTTACCTACGAGCAGTACTTC. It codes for CASSLATGLTYEQYF.

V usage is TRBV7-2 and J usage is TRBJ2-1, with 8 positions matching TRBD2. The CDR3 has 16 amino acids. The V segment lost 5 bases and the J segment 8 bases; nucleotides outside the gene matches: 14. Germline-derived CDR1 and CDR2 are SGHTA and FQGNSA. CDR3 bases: TGTGCCAGCAGCCCAGTGGGCGGGAGGTCCTTTTATGAGCAGTTCTTC. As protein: CASSPVGGRSFYEQFF.

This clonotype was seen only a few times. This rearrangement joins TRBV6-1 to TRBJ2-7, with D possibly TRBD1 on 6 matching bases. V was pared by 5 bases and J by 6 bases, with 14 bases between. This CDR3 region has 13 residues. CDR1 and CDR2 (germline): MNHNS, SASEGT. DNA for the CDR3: TGTGCCAGCAGTCTTCAACAGGGCGGCGAGCAGTACTTC. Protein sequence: CASSLQQGGEQYF.

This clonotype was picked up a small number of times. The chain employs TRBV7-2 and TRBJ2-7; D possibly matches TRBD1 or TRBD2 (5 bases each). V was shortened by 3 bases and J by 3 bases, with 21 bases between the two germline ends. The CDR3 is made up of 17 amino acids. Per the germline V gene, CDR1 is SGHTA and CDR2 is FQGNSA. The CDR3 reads CASSFGQVGVGYYEQYF. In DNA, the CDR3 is TGTGCCAGCAGCTTTGGGCAAGTGGGGGTGGGGTACTACGAGCAGTACTTC. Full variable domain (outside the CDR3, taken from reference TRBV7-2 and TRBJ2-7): GAGVSQSPSNKVTEKGKDVELRCDPISGHTALYWYRQSLGQGLEFLIYFQGNSAPDKSGLPSDRFSAERTGGSVSTLTIQRTQQEDSAVYLCASSFGQVGVGYYEQYFGPGTRLTVT.

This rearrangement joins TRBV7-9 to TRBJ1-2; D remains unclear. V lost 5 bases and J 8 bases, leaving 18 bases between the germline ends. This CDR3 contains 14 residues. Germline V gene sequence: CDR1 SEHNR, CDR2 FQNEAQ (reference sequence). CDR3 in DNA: TGTGCCAGCAGCGCGTCAGAGTTTCCGGGCGGCTACACCTTC. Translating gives CASSASEFPGGYTF.

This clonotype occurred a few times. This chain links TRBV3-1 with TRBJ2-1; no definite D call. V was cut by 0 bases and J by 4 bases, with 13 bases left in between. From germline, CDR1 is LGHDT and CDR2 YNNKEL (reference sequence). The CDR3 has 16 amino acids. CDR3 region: CASSQDDLNSYNEQFF. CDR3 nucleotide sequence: TGTGCCAGCAGCCAAGATGACTTAAACTCTTACAATGAGCAGTTCTTC.

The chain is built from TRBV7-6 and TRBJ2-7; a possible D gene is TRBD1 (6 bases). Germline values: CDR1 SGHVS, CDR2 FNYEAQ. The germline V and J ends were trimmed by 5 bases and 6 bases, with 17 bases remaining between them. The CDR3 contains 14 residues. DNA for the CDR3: TGTGCCAGCAGCCTATCCCGGACAGAGATCGAGCAGTACTTC. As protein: CASSLSRTEIEQYF.

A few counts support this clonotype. CDR3 nucleotide sequence: TGTGCCAGCGAAAGGAGGGCTGAGCAGTTCTTC. Residues: CASERRAEQFF. V and J are TRBV2 and TRBJ2-1, with TRBD2 as a possible D gene (6 bases). Germline CDR1 reads SNHLY; CDR2 reads FYNNEI. This CDR3 is 11 amino acids long. V lost 8 bases to trimming and J lost 9 bases, with 11 bases between them. The full variable domain, its missing parts supplied by reference TRBV2 and TRBJ2-1, is EPEVTQTPSHQVTQMGQEVILRCVPISNHLYFYWYRQILGQKVEFLVSFYNNEISEKSEIFDDQFSVERPDGSNFTLKIRSTKLEDSAMYFCASERRAEQFFGPGTRLTVL.

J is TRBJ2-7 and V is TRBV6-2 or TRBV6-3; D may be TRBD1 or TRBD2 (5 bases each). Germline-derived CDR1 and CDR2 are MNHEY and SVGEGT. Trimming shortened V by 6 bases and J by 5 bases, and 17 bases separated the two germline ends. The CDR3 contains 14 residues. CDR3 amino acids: CASRPGGNSHEQYF. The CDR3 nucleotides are TGTGCCAGCAGACCTGGGGGTAATAGCCACGAGCAGTACTTC.

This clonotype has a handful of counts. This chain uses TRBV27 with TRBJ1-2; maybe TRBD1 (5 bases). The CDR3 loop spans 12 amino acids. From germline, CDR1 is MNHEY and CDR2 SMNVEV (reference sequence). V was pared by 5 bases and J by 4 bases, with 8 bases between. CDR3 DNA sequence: TGTGCCAGCAGTGGGGGGGGCTATGGCTACACCTTC. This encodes CASSGGGYGYTF.

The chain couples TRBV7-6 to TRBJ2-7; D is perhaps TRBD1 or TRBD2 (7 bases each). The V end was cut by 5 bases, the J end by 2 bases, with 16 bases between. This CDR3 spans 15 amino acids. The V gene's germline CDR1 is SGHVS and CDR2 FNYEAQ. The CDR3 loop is CASSQGGVPTYEQYF. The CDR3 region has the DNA TGTGCCAGCAGCCAGGGGGGGGTTCCTACCTACGAGCAGTACTTC.

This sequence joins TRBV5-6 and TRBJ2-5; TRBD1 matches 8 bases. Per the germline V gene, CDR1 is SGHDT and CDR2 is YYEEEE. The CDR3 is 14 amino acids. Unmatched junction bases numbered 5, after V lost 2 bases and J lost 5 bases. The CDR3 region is CASSLPGGAETQYF. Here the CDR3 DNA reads TGTGCCAGCAGCTTACCAGGGGGCGCGGAGACCCAGTACTTC.

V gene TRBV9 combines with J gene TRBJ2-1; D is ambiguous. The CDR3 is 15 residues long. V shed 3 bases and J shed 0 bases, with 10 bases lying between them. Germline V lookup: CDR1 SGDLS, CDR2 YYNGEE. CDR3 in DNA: TGTGCCAGCAGCGAAGACATCTACTCCTACAATGAGCAGTTCTTC. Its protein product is CASSEDIYSYNEQFF.

The CDR3 DNA reads TGTGCCAGTGTTGGAGCCTGGGAGACCCAGTACTTC. Protein: CASVGAWETQYF. This rearrangement joins TRBV6-4 to TRBJ2-5; no firm D call. Trimming took off 9 bases at V and 5 bases at J, with 13 bases between the two ends. This CDR3 contains 12 residues. The germline CDR1 and CDR2 sequences are MRHNA and SNTAGT.

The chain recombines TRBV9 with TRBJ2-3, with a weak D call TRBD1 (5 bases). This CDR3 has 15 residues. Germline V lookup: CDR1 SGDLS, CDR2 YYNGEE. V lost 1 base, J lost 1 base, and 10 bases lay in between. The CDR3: CASSVSPGRTDTQYF. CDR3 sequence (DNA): TGTGCCAGCAGCGTATCCCCAGGGCGCACAGATACGCAGTATTTT.

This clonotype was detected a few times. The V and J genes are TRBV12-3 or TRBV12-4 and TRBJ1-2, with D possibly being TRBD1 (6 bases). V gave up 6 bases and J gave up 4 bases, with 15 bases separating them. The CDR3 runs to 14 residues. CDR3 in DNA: TGTGCCAGCAGATCTCAGGGGATTCCCTATGGCTACACCTTC. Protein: CASRSQGIPYGYTF.

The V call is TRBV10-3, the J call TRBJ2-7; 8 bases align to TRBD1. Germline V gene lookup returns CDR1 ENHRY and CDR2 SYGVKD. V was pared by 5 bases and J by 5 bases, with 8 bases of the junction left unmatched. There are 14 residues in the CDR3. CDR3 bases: TGTGCCATCAGTAAAGGACAGGGTATCCACGAGCAGTACTTC. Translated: CAISKGQGIHEQYF.

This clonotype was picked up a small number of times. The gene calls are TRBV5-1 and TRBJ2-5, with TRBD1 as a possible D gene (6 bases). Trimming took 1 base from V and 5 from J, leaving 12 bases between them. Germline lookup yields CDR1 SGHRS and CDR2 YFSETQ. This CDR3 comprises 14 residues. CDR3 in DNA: TGCGCCAGCAGCTTGAACAGGGCCCGGGAGACCCAGTACTTC. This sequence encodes CASSLNRARETQYF.

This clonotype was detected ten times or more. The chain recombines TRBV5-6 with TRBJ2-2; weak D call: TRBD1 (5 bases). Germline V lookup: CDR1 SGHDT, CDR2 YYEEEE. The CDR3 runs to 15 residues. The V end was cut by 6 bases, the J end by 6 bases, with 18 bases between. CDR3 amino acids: CASTRQSGGAGELFF. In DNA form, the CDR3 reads TGTGCCAGCACCCGACAGTCCGGTGGGGCCGGGGAGCTGTTTTTT. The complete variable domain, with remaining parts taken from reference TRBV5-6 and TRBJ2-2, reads DAGVTQSPTHLIKTRGQQVTLRCSPKSGHDTVSWYQQALGQGPQFIFQYYEEEERQRGNFPDRFSGHQFPNYSSELNVNALLLGDSALYLCASTRQSGGAGELFFGEGSRLTVL.

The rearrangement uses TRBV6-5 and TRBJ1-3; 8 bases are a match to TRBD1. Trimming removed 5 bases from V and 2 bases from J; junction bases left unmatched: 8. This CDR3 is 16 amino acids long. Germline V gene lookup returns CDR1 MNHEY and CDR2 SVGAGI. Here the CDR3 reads CASSRSDRAAGNTIYF. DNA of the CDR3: TGTGCCAGCAGTCGCTCGGACAGGGCTGCTGGAAACACCATATATTTT.

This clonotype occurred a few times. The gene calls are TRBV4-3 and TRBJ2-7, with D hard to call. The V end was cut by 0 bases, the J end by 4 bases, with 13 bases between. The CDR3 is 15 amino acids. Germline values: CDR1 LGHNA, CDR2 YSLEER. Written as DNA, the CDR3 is TGCGCCAGCAGCCAAGATTCCGCAGGAACGTACGAGCAGTACTTC. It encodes CASSQDSAGTYEQYF.

The CDR3, as DNA: TGCAGTGCCGATAGCGGGAGAGGGTACGAGCAGTACTTC. Protein product: CSADSGRGYEQYF. The V call is TRBV20-1, the J call TRBJ2-7, with 9 bases fitting TRBD2. Germline V gene sequence: CDR1 DFQATT, CDR2 SNEGSKA (reference sequence). This CDR3 region has 13 residues. Trimming took 6 bases from V and 4 from J; bases not matched to a gene: 7.

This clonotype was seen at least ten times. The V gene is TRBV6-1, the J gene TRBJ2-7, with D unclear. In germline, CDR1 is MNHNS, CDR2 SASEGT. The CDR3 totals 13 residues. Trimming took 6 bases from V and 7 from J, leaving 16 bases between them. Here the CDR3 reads CASREQRLGEQYF. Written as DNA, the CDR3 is TGTGCCAGCAGAGAACAGCGTTTGGGAGAGCAGTACTTC.